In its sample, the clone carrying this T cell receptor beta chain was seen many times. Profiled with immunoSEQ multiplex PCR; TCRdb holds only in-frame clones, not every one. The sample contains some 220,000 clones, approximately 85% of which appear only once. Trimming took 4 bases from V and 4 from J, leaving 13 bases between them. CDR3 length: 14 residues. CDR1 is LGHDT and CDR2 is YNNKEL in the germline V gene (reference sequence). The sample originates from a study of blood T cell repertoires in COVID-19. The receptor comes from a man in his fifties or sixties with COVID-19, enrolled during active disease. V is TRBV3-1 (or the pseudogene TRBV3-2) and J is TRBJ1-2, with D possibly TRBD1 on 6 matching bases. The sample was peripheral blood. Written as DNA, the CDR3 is TGTGCCAGCAGCCCCTTCGTCAGGGGCTATGGCTACACCTTC. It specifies CASSPFVRGYGYTF.